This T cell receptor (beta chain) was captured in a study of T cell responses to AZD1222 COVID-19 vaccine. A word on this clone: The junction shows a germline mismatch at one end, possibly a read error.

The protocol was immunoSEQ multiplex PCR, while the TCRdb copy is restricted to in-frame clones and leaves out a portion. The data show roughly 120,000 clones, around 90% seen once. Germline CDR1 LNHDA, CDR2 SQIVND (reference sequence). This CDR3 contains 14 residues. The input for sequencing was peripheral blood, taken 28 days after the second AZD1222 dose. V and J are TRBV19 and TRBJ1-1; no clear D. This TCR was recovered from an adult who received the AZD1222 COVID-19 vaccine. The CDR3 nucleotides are TGTGCCAGTAGCATAGCTTCCCGCAGCACTGAAGCTTTCTTT. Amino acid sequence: CASSIASRSTEAFF.